Below, 18 T cell receptor beta chains from the same sample are listed, as sequenced in a study of regulatory T cells in long-lasting Graves disease (dated by TCRdb to about 2021). In the paper's terms, the time point label means: newly diagnosed GD, antithyroid drugs for less than 3 months. For both TCR sequencing and RNA sequencing, RNA was extracted from PBMCs using TRIzol. Libraries came from multiplex PCR. TCRdb lists the instrument as Illumina HiSeq 4000. TCR beta libraries were built with iRepertoire HTBI primers and Arm-PCR amplification of CDR3 regions. Starting from the raw public reads, TCRdb applied fastp trimming at Q25, assembled clones with MiXCR and retained in-frame beta chains. Entries that share a CDR3 protein sequence are merged under the most common genes and DNA. For this sample there are 360,000 or so distinct CDR3 sequences; 16% appear just once. The top ten hold about 27% of the sample.

These same data were also listed under a study on T cells in Graves' hyperthyroidism and ophthalmopathy.

Sequencing used peripheral blood mononuclear cells (PBMCs), obtained at new diagnosis, from a patient treated with antithyroid drugs. Receptor source: a man aged 35 to 55 with Graves disease. Donor details come from another sample of the same person, matched by shared clones.

This clonotype has only a few counts. The junction departs from the called germline gene at one end, perhaps through a read error. The gene calls are TRBV18 and TRBJ2-2; tentatively, D is TRBD2 (6 bases). CDR1 and CDR2 from the germline V gene are KGHSH and LQKENI. CDR3 length: 14 amino acids. CDR3 bases: TGTGCCAGCTTTGGGAACCAGAACACCGGGGGGCTGTTTTTT. It specifies CASFGNQNTGGLFF.

CDR3 in DNA: TGCGCCAGCAGCAACCAACAGGAGCTCGCGAACACCGGGGAGCTGTTTTTT. Translating gives CASSNQQELANTGELFF. The V gene is TRBV5-1, the J gene TRBJ2-2; TRBD1 might be the D (5 bases). Germline loops: CDR1 SGHRS, CDR2 YFSETQ. The CDR3 has 17 residues. V lost 4 bases and J lost 0, with 16 bases in between.

This clonotype was picked up many times. The chain recombines TRBV2 with TRBJ1-5; D gene unclear. V gave up 8 bases and J gave up 7 bases, with 15 bases separating them. Germline V gene data show CDR1 as SNHLY and CDR2 as FYNNEI. The CDR3 extends over 13 amino acids. CDR3 sequence reads: CASGFDISQPQHF. Written as DNA, the CDR3 is TGTGCCAGCGGATTCGACATATCACAGCCCCAGCATTTT.

This clonotype appeared many times. This chain links TRBV5-1 with TRBJ1-1, with TRBD1 identical over 7 bases. Trimming at V came to 4 bases and at J to 3 bases, leaving 6 bases not matched to a gene. This CDR3 has 14 amino acids. The germline V gene encodes CDR1 SGHRS and CDR2 YFSETQ. CDR3 sequence reads: CASSLQGKDTEAFF. The CDR3 nucleotides read TGCGCCAGCAGCCTACAGGGGAAAGACACTGAAGCTTTCTTT.

This clonotype was found many times. V and J are TRBV7-2 and TRBJ1-5; D is perhaps TRBD1 (5 bases). The germline gives CDR1 SGHTA, CDR2 FQGNSA. CDR3 length equals 16 residues. Trimming took off 6 bases at V and 0 bases at J, with 15 bases between the two ends. The CDR3 protein is CASSPRQHNSNQPQHF. The DNA for the CDR3 is TGTGCCAGCAGTCCTAGACAGCACAATAGCAATCAGCCCCAGCATTTT.

This clonotype was observed many times. V is TRBV6-2 or TRBV6-3 and J is TRBJ2-7, with a possible D match to TRBD1 (5 bases). This CDR3 contains 16 residues. CDR1 MNHEY and CDR2 SVGEGT come from the germline V gene. Between the trimmed V and J ends, which lost 0 bases and 2 bases, there was a span of 14 bases. The CDR3 sequence is CASSYSRVSPPYEQYF. CDR3 nucleotides: TGTGCCAGCAGTTACTCCAGGGTCTCTCCTCCCTACGAGCAGTACTTC.

This clonotype has ten or more counts. The rearrangement links TRBV5-1 to TRBJ1-1; D is ambiguous. This CDR3 is 14 amino acids long. Per the germline V gene, CDR1 is SGHRS and CDR2 is YFSETQ. V gave up 0 bases and J gave up 2 bases, with 8 bases separating them. CDR3 DNA: TGCGCCAGCAGCTTGGAATCCGCAAACACTGAAGCTTTCTTT. As protein: CASSLESANTEAFF. Variable domain in full (rest from reference TRBV5-1 and TRBJ1-1): KAGVTQTPRYLIKTRGQQVTLSCSPISGHRSVSWYQQTPGQGLQFLFEYFSETQRNKGNFPGRFSGRQFSNSRSEMNVSTLELGDSALYLCASSLESANTEAFFGQGTRLTVV.

The chain couples TRBV5-1 to TRBJ2-1; 9 bases map to TRBD2. Germline CDR1 SGHRS, CDR2 YFSETQ. J was trimmed by 3 bases and V by 0 bases; bases with no gene match: 13. The CDR3 runs to 19 residues. The CDR3 coding sequence is TGCGCCAGCAGCTTGGTTCTAGCGGGGTTACGGCTCTACTACAATGAGCAGTTCTTC. Residues: CASSLVLAGLRLYYNEQFF.

This chain connects TRBV19 to TRBJ2-1; 9 nucleotides align to TRBD2. Germline V gene sequence: CDR1 LNHDA, CDR2 SQIVND (reference sequence). V gave up 4 bases and J gave up 9 bases; unmatched junction bases: 10. The CDR3 runs 15 residues. CDR3: CASSTGTSSSSEQFF. The CDR3 bases are TGTGCCAGTAGTACCGGGACTAGCTCTTCATCTGAGCAGTTCTTC.

This clonotype has a count of ten or more. The rearrangement uses TRBV20-1 and TRBJ2-3, with D tentatively TRBD1 (5 bases). Germline V gene lookup returns CDR1 DFQATT and CDR2 SNEGSKA (reference sequence). Trimming removed 6 bases at V and 5 bases at J, with 15 bases between. The CDR3 has 13 residues. The CDR3 bases are TGCAGTGCAACCGCTCCAGGGAAAGATACGCAGTATTTT. Residues: CSATAPGKDTQYF.

The chain couples TRBV29-1 to TRBJ2-3; weak D call: TRBD1 (8 bases). Trimming pared 6 bases from V and 1 base from J, leaving 17 bases between. Looked up from germline, CDR1 is SQVTM and CDR2 is ANQGSEA. The CDR3 has 15 amino acids. The CDR3 loop is CSVSGGQAGTDTQYF. The CDR3 DNA reads as TGCAGCGTGTCGGGGGGACAGGCGGGCACAGATACGCAGTATTTT.

This clonotype was seen ten or more times. The V gene is TRBV3-1, the J gene TRBJ2-5; 10 bases are shared with TRBD2. The germline V gene has CDR1 LGHDT and CDR2 YNNKEL (reference sequence). After removal of 7 bases from V and 5 bases from J, the junction contained 10 bases not matched to a gene. The CDR3 has 15 residues. The CDR3 DNA is TGTGCCAGCACCCTCCAGGGAGCGGGGGGGGAGACCCAGTACTTC. Amino acids: CASTLQGAGGETQYF.

In regard to this clonotype: This probably arose from a read error, given a far larger clone one base away. V is TRBV2 and J is TRBJ2-2; TRBD1 matches 7 bases. Germline V gene data show CDR1 as SNHLY and CDR2 as FYNNEI. CDR3 length: 15 residues. The CDR3 sequence is CASSTQGSNTGELVF. The CDR3 DNA follows: TGTGCCAGCAGCACACAGGGGTCGAACACCGGGGAGCTGGTTTTT.

At least ten counts were recorded for this clonotype. This sequence joins TRBV5-5 and TRBJ1-3, with D unclear. The V and J ends lost 4 bases and 2 bases respectively, with 16 bases between them. Looked up from germline, CDR1 is SGHKS and CDR2 is YYEKEE (reference sequence). This CDR3 contains 16 residues. CDR3 region: CASSQPSDFTGNTIYF. CDR3 bases: TGTGCCAGCAGCCAACCTAGCGATTTTACTGGAAACACCATATATTTT.

This clonotype showed up many times. The genes are TRBV6-4 and TRBJ2-3; no definite D call. V lost 6 bases, J lost 0 bases, and 16 bases lay in between. CDR3 size: 16 residues. The germline V gene encodes CDR1 MRHNA and CDR2 SNTAGT. The CDR3 loop reads CASSLRARTSTDTQYF. The CDR3 DNA follows: TGTGCCAGCAGCCTACGGGCAAGAACTAGCACAGATACGCAGTATTTT.

The J gene is TRBJ2-1, the V gene TRBV7-9; D perhaps matches TRBD1 (5 bases). Germline lookup yields CDR1 SEHNR and CDR2 FQNEAQ (reference sequence). CDR3 size: 14 residues. V gave up 1 base and J gave up 8 bases, with 12 bases separating them. The CDR3 DNA follows: TGTGCCAGCAGCTTAGGCCCAGGGTTCCATGAGCAGTTCTTC. Translating gives CASSLGPGFHEQFF.

Turning to this clonotype: Since a far larger clone is one base different, this is likely a read error. The rearrangement links TRBV7-3 to TRBJ2-3, with D hard to call. TRBJ2-1 explains the end of the DNA better; the J call may be wrong. Germline CDR1 SGHTA, CDR2 FQGTGA. The length of the CDR3 is 12 residues. CDR3 in amino acids: CASTEVGNEQFF. The DNA for the CDR3 is TGTGCCAGCACCGAAGTCGGGAATGAGCAGTTCTTC.

This clonotype showed up many times. The chain employs TRBV4-2 and TRBJ2-3; no definite D call. The CDR3 has 15 amino acids. Trimming cost V 0 bases and J 0 bases, with 7 bases left between them. Germline-derived CDR1 and CDR2 are LGHNA and YNFKEQ. This CDR3 reads CASSQDVQSTDTQYF. The CDR3, as DNA: TGTGCCAGCAGCCAAGATGTGCAAAGCACAGATACGCAGTATTTT.